The sequence of this T cell receptor (beta chain) was determined in a study of blood T cell repertoires in COVID-19. Study-wide context: T cells, B-cell-depleted T cells, or PBMCs supplied cDNA or gDNA.

Categorization into cohorts depended on clinical history that participants reported. Data came from immunoSEQ multiplex PCR; TCRdb stores just in-frame clones and leaves some out. The data show 200,000 or so clones, approximately 90% seen once. The CDR3 loop spans 15 amino acids. V was shortened by 4 bases and J by 7 bases, with 22 bases between the two germline ends. Germline V gene sequence: CDR1 SQVTM, CDR2 ANQGSEA. The sample taken for sequencing was PBMCs or T cells enriched from blood (not recorded which). The chain couples TRBV29-1 to TRBJ1-2; no clear D. The sequence was obtained from a woman in her thirties who had recovered from COVID-19. The CDR3 nucleotides are TGCAGCGTTGCAATCGGAGGCTCTTTTTCGAGTGGCTACACCTTC. It encodes CSVAIGGSFSSGYTF.